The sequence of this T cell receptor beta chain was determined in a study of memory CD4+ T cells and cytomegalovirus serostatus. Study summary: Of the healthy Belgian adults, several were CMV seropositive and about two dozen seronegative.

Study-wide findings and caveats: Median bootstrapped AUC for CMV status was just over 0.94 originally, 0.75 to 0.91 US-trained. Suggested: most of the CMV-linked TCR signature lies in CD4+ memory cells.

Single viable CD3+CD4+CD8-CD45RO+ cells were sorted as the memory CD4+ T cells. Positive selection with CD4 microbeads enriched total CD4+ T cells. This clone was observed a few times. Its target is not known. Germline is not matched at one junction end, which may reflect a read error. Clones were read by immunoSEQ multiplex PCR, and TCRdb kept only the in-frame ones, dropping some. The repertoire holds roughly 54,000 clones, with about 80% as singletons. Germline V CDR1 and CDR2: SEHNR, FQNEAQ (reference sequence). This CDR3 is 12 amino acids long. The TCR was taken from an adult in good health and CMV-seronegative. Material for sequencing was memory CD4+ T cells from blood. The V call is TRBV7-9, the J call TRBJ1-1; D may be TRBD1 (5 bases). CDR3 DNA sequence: TGTGCCAGCACCTTACCGGGACCTGAAGCTTTCTTT. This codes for CASTLPGPEAFF.